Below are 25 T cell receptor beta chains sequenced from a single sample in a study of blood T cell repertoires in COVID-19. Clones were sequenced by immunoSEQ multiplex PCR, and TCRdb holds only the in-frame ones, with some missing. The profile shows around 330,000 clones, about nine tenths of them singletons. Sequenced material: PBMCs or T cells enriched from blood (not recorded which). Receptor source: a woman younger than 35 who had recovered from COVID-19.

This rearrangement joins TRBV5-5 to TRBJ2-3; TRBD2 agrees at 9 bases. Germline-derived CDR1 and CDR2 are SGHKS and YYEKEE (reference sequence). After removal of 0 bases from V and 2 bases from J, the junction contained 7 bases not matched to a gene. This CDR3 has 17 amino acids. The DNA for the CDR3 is TGTGCCAGCAGCTTGGCCCGGGGACTAGCCTACACAGATACGCAGTATTTT. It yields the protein CASSLARGLAYTDTQYF.

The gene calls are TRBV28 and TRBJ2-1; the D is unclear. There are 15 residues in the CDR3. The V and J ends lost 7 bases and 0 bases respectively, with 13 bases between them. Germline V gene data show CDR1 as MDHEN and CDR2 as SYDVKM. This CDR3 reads CASTPIGRSYNEQFF. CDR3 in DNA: TGTGCCAGCACCCCTATCGGTCGCTCCTACAATGAGCAGTTCTTC.

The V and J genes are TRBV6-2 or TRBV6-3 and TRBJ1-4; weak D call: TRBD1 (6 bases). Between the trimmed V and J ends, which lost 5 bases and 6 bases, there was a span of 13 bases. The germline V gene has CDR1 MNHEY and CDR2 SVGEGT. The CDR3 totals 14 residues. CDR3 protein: CASSDRRAHEKLFF. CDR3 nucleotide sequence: TGTGCCAGCAGTGACAGGCGGGCCCATGAAAAACTGTTTTTT.

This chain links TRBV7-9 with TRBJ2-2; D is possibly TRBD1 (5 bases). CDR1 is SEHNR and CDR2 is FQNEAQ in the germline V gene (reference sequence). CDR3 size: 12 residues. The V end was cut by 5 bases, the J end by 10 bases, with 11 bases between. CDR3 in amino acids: CASSRVQVELFF. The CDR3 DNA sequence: TGTGCCAGCAGCCGCGTACAGGTGGAGCTGTTTTTT.

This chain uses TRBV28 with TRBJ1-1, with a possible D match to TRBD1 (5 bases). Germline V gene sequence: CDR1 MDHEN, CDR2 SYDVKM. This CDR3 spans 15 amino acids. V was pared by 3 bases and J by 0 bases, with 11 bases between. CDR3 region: CASSFRARMNTEAFF. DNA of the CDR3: TGTGCCAGCAGTTTCAGGGCCCGCATGAACACTGAAGCTTTCTTT.

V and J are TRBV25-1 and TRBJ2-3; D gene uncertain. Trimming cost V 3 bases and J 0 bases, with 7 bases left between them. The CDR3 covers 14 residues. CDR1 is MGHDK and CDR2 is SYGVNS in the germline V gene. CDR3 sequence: CASSDITSTDTQYF. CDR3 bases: TGTGCCAGCAGTGACATAACTAGCACAGATACGCAGTATTTT.

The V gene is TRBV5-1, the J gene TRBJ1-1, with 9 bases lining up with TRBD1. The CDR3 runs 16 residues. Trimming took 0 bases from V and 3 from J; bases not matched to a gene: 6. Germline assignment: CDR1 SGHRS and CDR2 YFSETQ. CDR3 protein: CASSLALQGADTEAFF. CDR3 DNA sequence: TGCGCCAGCAGCTTGGCCTTACAGGGGGCCGACACTGAAGCTTTCTTT. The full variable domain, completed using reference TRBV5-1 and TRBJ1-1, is KAGVTQTPRYLIKTRGQQVTLSCSPISGHRSVSWYQQTPGQGLQFLFEYFSETQRNKGNFPGRFSGRQFSNSRSEMNVSTLELGDSALYLCASSLALQGADTEAFFGQGTRLTVV.

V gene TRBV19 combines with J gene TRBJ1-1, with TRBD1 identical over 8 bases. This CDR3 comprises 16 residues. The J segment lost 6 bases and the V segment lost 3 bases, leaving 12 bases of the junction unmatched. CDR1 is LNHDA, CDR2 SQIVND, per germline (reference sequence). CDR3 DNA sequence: TGTGCCAGTAGTATTTATGGACAGGGATCGATCGCTGAAGCTTTCTTT. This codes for CASSIYGQGSIAEAFF.

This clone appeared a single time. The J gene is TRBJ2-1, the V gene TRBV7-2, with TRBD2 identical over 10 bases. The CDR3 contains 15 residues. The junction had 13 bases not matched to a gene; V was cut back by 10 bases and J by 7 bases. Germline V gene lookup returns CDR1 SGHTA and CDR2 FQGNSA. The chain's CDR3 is CATRERAGGQNEQFF. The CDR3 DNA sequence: TGTGCCACCCGAGAACGAGCGGGGGGGCAAAATGAGCAGTTCTTC.

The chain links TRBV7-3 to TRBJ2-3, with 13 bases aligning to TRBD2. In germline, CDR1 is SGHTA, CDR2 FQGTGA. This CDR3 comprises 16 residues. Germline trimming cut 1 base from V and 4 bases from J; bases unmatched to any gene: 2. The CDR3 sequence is CASSLRLAGGADTQYF. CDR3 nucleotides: TGTGCCAGCAGCTTAAGACTAGCGGGAGGCGCAGATACGCAGTATTTT. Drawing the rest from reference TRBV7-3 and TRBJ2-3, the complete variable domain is GAGVSQTPSNKVTEKGKYVELRCDPISGHTALYWYRQSLGQGPEFLIYFQGTGAADDSGLPNDRFFAVRPEGSVSTLKIQRTERGDSAVYLCASSLRLAGGADTQYFGPGTRLTVL.

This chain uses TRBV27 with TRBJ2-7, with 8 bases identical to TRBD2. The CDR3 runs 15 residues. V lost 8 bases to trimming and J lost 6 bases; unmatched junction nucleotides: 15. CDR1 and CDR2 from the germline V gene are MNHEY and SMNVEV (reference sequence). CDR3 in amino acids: CASGASGGSPPEQYF. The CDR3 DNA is TGTGCCAGCGGGGCGAGCGGGGGATCTCCTCCCGAGCAGTACTTC.

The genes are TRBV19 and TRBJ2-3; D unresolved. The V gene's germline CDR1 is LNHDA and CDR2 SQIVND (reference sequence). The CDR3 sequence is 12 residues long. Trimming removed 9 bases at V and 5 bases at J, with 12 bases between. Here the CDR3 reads CASHTSGDTQYF. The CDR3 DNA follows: TGTGCCAGCCATACCTCGGGAGATACGCAGTATTTT.

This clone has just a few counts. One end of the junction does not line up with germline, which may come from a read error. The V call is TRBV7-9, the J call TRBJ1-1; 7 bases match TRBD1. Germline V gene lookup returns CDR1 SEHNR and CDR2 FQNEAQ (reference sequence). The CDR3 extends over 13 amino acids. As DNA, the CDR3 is TGTGCCAGCACCTTAACAGGGGACACTGAAGCTTTCTTT. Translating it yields CASTLTGDTEAFF.

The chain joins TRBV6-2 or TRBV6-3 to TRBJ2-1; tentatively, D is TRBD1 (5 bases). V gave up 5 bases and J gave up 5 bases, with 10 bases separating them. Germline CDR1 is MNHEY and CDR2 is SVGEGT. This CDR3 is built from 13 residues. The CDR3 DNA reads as TGTGCCAGCAGTAGGACAACCAACAATGAGCAGTTCTTC. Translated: CASSRTTNNEQFF.

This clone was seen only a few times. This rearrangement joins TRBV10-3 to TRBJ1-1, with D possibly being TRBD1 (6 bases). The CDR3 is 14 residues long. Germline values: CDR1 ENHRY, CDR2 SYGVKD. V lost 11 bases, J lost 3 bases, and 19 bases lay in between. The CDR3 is CAATSSGVDTEAFF. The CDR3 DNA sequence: TGTGCCGCCACTTCATCAGGGGTGGACACTGAAGCTTTCTTT.

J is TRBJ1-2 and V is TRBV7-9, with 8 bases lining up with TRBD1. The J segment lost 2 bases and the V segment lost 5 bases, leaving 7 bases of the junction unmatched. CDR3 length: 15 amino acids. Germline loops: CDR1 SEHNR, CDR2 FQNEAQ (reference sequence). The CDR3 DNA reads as TGTGCCAGCAGCCCCGGACAGGGTCACAACTATGGCTACACCTTC. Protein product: CASSPGQGHNYGYTF.

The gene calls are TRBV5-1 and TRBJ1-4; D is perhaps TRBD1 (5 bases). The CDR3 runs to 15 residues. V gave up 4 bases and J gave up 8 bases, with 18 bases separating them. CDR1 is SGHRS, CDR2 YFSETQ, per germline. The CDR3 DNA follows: TGCGCCAGCAGCCCATTGGGGGGGTTTGGCGAAAAACTGTTTTTT. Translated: CASSPLGGFGEKLFF.

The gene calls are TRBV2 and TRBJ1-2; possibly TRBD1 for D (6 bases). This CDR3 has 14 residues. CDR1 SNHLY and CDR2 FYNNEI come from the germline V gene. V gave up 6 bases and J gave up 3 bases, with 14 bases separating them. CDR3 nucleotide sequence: TGTGCCAGCAGAAAGACAGGAGACTACTATGGCTACACCTTC. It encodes CASRKTGDYYGYTF.

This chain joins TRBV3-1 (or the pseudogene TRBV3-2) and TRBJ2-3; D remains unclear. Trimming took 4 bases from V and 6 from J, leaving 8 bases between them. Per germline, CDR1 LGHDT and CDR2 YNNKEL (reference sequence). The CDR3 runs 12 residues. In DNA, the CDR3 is TGTGCCAGCAGCCCTCGGGTGGATACGCAGTATTTT. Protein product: CASSPRVDTQYF.

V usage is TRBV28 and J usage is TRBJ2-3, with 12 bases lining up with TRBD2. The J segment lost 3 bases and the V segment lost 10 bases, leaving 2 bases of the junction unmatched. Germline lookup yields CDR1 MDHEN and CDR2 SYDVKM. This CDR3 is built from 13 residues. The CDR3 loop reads CATLAGGTDTQYF. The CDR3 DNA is TGTGCCACACTAGCGGGGGGAACAGATACGCAGTATTTT.

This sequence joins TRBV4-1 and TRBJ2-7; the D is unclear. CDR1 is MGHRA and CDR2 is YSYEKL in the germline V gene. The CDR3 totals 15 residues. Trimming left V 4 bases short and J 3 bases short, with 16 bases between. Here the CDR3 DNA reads TGCGCCAGCAGCCGGTTAAAGTCACTGCACTACGAGCAGTACTTC. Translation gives CASSRLKSLHYEQYF.

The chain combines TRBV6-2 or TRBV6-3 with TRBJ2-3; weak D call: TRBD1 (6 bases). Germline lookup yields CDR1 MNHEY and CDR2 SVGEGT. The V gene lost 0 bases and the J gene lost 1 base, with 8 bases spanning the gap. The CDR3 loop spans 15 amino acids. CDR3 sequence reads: CASSYSRTGTDTQYF. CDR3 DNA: TGTGCCAGCAGTTACTCAAGGACAGGCACAGATACGCAGTATTTT.

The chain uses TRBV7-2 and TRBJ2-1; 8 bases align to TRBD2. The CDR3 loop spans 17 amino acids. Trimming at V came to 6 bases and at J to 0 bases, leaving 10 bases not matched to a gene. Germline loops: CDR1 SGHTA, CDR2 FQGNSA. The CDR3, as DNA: TGTGCCAGCAGGCCCCCCCGTCGGGGGGGCTCCTACAATGAGCAGTTCTTC. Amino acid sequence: CASRPPRRGGSYNEQFF.

The CDR3 nucleotides are TGTGCTAGTGGTTTGAGCGGGGCGGCGAGGGGGACCGGGGAGCTGTTTTTT. Translated, it gives CASGLSGAARGTGELFF. The chain couples TRBV12-5 to TRBJ2-2, with a weak D call TRBD2 (7 bases). CDR1 and CDR2 (germline): LGHNT, FRNRAP. There are 17 residues in the CDR3. Trimming took off 2 bases at V and 5 bases at J, with 18 bases between the two ends.

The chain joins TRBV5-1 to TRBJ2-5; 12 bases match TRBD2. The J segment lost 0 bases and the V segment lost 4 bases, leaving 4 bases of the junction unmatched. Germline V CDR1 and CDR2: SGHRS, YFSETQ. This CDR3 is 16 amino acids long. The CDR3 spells CASSHGLAGYQETQYF. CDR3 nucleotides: TGCGCCAGCAGCCACGGACTAGCGGGGTACCAAGAGACCCAGTACTTC.